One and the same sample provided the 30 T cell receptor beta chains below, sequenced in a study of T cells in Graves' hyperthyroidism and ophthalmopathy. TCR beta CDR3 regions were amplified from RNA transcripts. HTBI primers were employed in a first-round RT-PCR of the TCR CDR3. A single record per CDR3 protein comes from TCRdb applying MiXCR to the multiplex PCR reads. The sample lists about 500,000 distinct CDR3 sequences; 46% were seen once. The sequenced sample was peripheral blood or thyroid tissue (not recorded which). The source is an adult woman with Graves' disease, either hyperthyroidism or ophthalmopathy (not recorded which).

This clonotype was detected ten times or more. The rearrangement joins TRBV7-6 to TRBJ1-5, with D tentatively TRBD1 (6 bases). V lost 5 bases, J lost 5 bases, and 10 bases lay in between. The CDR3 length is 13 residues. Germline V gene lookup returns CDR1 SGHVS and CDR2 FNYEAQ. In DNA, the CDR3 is TGTGCCAGCAGCCCGGGGGGCGATCAGCCCCAGCATTTT. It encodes CASSPGGDQPQHF.

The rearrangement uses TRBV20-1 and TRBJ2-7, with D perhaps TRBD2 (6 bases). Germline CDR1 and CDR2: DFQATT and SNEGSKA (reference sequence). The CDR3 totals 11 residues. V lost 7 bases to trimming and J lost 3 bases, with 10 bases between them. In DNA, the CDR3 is TGCAGTGGACTAGTTAACTACGAGCAGTACTTC. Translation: CSGLVNYEQYF.

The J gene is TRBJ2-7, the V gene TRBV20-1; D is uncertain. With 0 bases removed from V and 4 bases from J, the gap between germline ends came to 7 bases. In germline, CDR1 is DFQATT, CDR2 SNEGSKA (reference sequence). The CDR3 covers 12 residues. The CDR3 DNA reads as TGCAGTGCTAGAGATCTTGGGTACGAGCAGTACTTC. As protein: CSARDLGYEQYF.

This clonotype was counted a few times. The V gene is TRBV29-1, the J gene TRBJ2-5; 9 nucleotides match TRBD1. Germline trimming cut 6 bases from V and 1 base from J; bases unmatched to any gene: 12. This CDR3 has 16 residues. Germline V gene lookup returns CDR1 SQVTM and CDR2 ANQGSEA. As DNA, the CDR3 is TGCAGCGTCCGCGGTTCAGGACAGGGGAGCCAAGAGACCCAGTACTTC. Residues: CSVRGSGQGSQETQYF.

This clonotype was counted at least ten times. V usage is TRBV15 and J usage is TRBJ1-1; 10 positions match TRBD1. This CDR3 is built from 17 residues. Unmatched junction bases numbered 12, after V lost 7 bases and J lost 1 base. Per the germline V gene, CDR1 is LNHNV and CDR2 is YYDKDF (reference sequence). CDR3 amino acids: CATTGDRGFSRNTEAFF. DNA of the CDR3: TGTGCCACCACCGGGGACAGGGGATTTAGTCGGAACACTGAAGCTTTCTTT.

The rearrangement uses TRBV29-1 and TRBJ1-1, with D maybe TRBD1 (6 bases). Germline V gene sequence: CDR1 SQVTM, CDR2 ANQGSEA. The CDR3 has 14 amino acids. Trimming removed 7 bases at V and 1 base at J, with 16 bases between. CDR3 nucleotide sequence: TGCAGCGGGGGGGACATCGGGCCGAACACTGAAGCTTTCTTT. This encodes CSGGDIGPNTEAFF.

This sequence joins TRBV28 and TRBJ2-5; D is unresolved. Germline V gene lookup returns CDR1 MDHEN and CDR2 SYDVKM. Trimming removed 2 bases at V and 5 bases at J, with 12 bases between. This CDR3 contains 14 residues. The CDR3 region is CASSLVGVGETQYF. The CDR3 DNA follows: TGTGCCAGCAGTTTAGTTGGGGTAGGGGAGACCCAGTACTTC.

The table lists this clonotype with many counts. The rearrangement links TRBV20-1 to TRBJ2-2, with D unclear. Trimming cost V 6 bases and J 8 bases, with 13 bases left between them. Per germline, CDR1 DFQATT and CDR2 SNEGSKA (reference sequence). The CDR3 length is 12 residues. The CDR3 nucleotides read TGCAGTGCACGTCCGCCTCATGGGGAGCTGTTTTTT. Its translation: CSARPPHGELFF.

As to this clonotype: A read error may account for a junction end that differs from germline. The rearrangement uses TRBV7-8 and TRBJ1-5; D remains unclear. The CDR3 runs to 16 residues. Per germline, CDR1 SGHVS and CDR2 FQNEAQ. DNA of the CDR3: TGTGCCAGCAGCTTAGCAGGCGTAGGGCTTGGGCAGCCCCAGCACTTT. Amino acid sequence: CASSLAGVGLGQPQHF.

CDR3 DNA: TGTGCCAGCAGTCGTGGGCGGTCTAGCACAGATACGCAGTATTTT. Protein sequence: CASSRGRSSTDTQYF. The V gene is TRBV12-3 or TRBV12-4, the J gene TRBJ2-3; D unclear. With 5 bases removed from V and 0 bases from J, the gap between germline ends came to 12 bases. CDR3 length: 15 residues.

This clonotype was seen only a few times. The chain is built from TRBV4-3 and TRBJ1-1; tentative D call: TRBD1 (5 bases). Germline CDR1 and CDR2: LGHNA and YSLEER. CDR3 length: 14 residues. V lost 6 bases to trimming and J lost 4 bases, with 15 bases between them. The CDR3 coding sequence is TGCGCCAGCAGACCTGGGAGGGGATCCACTGAAGCTTTCTTT. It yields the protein CASRPGRGSTEAFF.

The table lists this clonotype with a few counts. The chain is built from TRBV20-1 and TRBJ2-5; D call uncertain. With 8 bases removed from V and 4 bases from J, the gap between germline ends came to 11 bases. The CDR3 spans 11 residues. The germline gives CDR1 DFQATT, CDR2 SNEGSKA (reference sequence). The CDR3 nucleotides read TGCAGTCCCCCCGGGCGAGAGACCCAGTACTTC. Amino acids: CSPPGRETQYF.

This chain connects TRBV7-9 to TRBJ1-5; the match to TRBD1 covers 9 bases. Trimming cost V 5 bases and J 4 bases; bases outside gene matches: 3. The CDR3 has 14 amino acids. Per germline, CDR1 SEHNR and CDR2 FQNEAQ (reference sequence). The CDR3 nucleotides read TGTGCCAGCAGCCGGGACAGGGAAAATCAGCCCCAGCATTTT. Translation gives CASSRDRENQPQHF.

Here the CDR3 reads CASSLEIAGQQYF. CDR3 nucleotide sequence: TGTGCCAGCAGCTTAGAAATTGCGGGCCAGCAGTACTTC. The gene calls are TRBV7-8 and TRBJ2-7, with D perhaps TRBD2 (5 bases). V lost 1 base, J lost 8 bases, and 12 bases lay in between. The CDR3 sequence is 13 residues long. From germline, CDR1 is SGHVS and CDR2 FQNEAQ.

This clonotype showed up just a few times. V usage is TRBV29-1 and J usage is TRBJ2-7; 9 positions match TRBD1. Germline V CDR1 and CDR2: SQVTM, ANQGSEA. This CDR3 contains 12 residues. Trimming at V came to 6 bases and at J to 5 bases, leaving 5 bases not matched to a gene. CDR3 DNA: TGCAGCGTGGGACAGGGTATCCACGAGCAGTACTTC. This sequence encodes CSVGQGIHEQYF.

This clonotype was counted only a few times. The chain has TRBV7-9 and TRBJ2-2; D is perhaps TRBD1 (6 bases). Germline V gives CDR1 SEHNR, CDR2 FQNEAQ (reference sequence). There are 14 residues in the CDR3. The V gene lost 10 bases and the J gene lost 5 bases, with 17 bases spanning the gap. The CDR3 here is CATTAGRGTGELFF. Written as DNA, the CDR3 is TGTGCCACGACGGCAGGCAGGGGTACCGGGGAGCTGTTTTTT.

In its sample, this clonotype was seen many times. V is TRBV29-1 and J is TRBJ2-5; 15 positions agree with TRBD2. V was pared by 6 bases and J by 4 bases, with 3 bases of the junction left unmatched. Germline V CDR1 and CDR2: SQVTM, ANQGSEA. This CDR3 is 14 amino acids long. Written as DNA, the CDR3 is TGCAGCGTAGGACTAGCGGGAGGGCCAGAGACCCAGTACTTC. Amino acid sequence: CSVGLAGGPETQYF.

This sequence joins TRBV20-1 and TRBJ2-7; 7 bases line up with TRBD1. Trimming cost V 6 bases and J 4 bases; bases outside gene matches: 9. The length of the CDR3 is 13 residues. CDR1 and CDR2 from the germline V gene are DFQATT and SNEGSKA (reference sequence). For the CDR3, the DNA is TGCAGTGCCGTTCCGGGACAGATTTACGAGCAGTACTTC. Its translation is CSAVPGQIYEQYF.

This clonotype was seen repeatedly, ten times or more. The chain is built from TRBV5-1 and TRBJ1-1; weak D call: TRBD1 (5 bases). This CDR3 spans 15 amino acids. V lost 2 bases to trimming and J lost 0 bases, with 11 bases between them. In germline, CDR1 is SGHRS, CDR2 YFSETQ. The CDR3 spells CASSFQGTMNTEAFF. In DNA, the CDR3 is TGCGCCAGCAGCTTTCAGGGAACCATGAACACTGAAGCTTTCTTT.

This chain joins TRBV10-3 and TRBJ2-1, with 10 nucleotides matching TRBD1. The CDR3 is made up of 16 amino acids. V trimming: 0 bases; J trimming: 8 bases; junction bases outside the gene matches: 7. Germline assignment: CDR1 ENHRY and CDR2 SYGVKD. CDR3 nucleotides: TGTGCCATCAGTGAGTCGGTCGTGACAGGGGGCTATGAGCAGTTCTTC. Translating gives CAISESVVTGGYEQFF.

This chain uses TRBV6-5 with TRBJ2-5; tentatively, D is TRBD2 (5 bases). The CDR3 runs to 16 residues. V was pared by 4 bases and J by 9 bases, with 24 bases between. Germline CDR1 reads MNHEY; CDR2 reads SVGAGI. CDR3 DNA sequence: TGTGCCAGCAGTTTTGTCCCGCCCGGAGGCAGTCAGCCCCAGTACTTC. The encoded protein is CASSFVPPGGSQPQYF.

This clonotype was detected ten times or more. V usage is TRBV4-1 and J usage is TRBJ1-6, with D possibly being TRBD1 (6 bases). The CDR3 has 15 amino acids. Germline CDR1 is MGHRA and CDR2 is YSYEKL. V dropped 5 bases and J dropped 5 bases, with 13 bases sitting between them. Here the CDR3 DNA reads TGCGCCAGCAGCACCCAGGACAGAAATAATTCACCCCTCCACTTT. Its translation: CASSTQDRNNSPLHF.

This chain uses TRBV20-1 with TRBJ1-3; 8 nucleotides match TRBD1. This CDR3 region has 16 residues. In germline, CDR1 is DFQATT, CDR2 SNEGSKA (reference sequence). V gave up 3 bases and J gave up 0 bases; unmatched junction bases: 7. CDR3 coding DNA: TGCAGTGCTAGGCGGACAGGGACAGTCTCTGGAAACACCATATATTTT. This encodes CSARRTGTVSGNTIYF.

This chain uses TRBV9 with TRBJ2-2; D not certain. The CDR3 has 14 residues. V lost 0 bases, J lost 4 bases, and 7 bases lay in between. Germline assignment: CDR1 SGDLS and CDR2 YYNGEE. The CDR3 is CASSVAGTTGELFF. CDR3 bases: TGTGCCAGCAGCGTAGCAGGAACCACCGGGGAGCTGTTTTTT. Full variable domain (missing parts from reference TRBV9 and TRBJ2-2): DSGVTQTPKHLITATGQRVTLRCSPRSGDLSVYWYQQSLDQGLQFLIQYYNGEERAKGNILERFSAQQFPDLHSELNLSSLELGDSALYFCASSVAGTTGELFFGEGSRLTVL.

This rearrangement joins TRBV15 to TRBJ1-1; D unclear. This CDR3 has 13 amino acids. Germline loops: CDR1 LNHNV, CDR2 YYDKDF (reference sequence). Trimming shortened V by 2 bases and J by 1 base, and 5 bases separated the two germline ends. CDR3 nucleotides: TGTGCCACCAGCAGAAGCGCGAACACTGAAGCTTTCTTT. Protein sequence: CATSRSANTEAFF. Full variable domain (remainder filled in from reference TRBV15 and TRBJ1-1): DAMVIQNPRYQVTQFGKPVTLSCSQTLNHNVMYWYQQKSSQAPKLLFHYYDKDFNNEADTPDNFQSRRPNTSFCFLDIRSPGLGDTAMYLCATSRSANTEAFFGQGTRLTVV.

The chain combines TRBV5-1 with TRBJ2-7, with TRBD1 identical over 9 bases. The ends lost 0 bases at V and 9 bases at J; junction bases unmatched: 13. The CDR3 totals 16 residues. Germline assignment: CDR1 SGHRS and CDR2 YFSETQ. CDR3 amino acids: CASSLAADRGLFVQYF. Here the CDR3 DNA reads TGCGCCAGCAGCTTGGCCGCGGACAGGGGTCTATTCGTGCAGTACTTC.

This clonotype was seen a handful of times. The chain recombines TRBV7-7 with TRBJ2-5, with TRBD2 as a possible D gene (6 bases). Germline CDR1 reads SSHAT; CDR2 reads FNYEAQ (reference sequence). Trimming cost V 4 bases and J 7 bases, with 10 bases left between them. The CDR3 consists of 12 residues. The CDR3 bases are TGTGCCAGCAGCTCCATGGGGGGGACCCAGTACTTC. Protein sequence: CASSSMGGTQYF.

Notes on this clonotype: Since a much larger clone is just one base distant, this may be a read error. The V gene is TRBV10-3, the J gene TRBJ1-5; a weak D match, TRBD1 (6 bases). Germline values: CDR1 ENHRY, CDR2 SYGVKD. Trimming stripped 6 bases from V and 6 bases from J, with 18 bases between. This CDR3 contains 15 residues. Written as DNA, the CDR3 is TGTGCCATCAGGCCCTCAGGGGCGCACGGTCAGCCCCAGCATTTT. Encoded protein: CAIRPSGAHGQPQHF.

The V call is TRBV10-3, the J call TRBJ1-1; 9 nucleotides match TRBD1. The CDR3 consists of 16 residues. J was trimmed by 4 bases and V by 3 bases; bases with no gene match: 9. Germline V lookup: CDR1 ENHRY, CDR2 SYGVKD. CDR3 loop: CAISDWSGQGGTEAFF. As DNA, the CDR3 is TGTGCCATCAGTGACTGGTCGGGACAGGGAGGCACTGAAGCTTTCTTT.

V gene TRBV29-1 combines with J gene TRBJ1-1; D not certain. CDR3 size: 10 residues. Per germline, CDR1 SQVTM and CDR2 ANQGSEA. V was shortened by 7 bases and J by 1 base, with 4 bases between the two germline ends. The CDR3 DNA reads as TGCAGCGCTTCGAACACTGAAGCTTTCTTT. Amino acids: CSASNTEAFF.